This T cell receptor (beta chain) was recovered during a study of blood T cell repertoires in COVID-19. Study-wide background: Acute-phase and convalescent COVID-19 samples originated in the United States, Italy and Spain. PBMCs, B-cell-depleted T cells, or T cells provided the cDNA or gDNA that made up the material.

Original data processing: How many nucleated cells were present was estimated from reference gene primer amplification. TCRdb keeps only in-frame clones here, not all; method: immunoSEQ multiplex PCR. Clonal size and the V and J genes are those of that table, whereas D and trimming came from the DNA. This sample has about 74,000 clones, with nearly 80% found just once. Material for sequencing was peripheral blood. The clonotype was recovered from a human donor in a cohort sampled during active COVID-19.

This CDR3 is CASSLGLLSTDTQYF. The CDR3 DNA is TGTGCCAGCAGTTTGGGACTCCTTAGCACAGATACGCAGTATTTT. The chain links TRBV6-2 or TRBV6-3 to TRBJ2-3; TRBD2 might be the D (6 bases). CDR1 and CDR2 (germline): MNHEY, SVGEGT. This CDR3 region has 15 residues. Trimming left V 4 bases short and J 0 bases short, with 11 bases between.